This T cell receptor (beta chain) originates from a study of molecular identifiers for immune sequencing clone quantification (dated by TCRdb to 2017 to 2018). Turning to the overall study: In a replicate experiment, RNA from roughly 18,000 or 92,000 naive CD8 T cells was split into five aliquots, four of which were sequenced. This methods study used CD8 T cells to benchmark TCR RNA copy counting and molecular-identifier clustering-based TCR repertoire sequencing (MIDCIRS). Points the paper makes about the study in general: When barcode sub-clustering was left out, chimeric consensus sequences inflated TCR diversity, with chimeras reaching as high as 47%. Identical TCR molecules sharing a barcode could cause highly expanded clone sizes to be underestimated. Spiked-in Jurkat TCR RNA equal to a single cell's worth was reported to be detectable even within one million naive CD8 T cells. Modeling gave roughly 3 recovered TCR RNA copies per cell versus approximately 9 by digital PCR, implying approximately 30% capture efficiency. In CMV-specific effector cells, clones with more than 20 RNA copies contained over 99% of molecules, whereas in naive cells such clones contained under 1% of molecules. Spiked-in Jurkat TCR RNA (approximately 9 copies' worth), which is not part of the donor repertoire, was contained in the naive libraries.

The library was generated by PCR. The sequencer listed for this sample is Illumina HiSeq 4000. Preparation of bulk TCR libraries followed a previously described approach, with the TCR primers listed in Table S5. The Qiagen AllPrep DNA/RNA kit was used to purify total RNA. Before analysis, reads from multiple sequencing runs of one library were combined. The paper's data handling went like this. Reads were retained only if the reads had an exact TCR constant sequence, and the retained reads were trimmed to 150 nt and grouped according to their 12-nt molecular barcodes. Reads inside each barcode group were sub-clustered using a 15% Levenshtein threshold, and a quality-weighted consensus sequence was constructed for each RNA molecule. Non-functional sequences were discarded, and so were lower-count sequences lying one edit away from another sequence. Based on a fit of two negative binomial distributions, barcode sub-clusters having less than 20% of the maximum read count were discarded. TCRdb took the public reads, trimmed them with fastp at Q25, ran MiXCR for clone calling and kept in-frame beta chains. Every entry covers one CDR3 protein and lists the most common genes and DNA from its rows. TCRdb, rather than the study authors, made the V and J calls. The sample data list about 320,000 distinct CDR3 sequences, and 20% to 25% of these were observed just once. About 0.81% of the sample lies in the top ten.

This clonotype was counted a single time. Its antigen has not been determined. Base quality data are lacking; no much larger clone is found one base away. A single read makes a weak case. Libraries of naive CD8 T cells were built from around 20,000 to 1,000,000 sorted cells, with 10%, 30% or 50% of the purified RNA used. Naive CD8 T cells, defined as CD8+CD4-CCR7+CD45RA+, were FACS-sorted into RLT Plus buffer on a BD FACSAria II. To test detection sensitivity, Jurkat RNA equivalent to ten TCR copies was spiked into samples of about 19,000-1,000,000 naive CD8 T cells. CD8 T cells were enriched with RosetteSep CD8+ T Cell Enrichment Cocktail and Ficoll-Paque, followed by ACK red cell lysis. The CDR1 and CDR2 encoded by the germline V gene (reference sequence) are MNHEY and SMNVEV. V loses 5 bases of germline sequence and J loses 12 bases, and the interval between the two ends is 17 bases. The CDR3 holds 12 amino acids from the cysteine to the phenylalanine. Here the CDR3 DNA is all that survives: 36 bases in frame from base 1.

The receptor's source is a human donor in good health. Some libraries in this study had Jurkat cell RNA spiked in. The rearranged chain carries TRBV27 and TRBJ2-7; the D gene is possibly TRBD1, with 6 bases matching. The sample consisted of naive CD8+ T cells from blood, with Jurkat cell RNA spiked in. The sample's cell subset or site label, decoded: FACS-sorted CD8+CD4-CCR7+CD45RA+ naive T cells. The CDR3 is CASSADRRQRYF. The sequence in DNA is TGTGCCAGCAGTGCAGACAGGCGTCAGCGGTACTTC.